These 32 T cell receptor beta chains originate from one sample sequenced in a study of CD8 T cells in Susac syndrome. An input of about 0.5 to 1 ug of RNA was subjected to reverse transcription using random hexamers. TCRdb reanalysed the immunoSEQ multiplex PCR reads using MiXCR and keeps one entry per CDR3 protein. Among around 200,000 distinct CDR3 sequences, roughly 94% were seen once, and the ten largest hold less than 0.2%. The sample comprised CD8+ T cells from PBMCs. The receptor set was obtained from a human donor with Susac syndrome.

This clonotype was detected once. The gene calls are TRBV3-1 and TRBJ2-7, with D possibly being TRBD2 (6 bases). The ends were cut back, 1 base at V and 3 bases at J, with 10 bases in the middle. The CDR3 loop spans 14 amino acids. Germline CDR1 LGHDT, CDR2 YNNKEL (reference sequence). The CDR3 loop reads CASSQGLGNYEQYF. DNA of the CDR3: TGTGCCAGCAGCCAAGGACTAGGGAACTACGAGCAGTACTTC.

V usage is TRBV28 and J usage is TRBJ2-7, with TRBD2 matching 7 bases. Germline assignment: CDR1 MDHEN and CDR2 SYDVKM. V shed 3 bases and J 4 bases; nucleotides not matched to a gene: 15. The CDR3 sequence is 17 residues long. CDR3 amino acids: CASSFKPPSGARYEQYF. The CDR3, as DNA: TGTGCCAGCAGTTTTAAACCTCCAAGCGGGGCACGATACGAGCAGTACTTC.

The rearrangement links TRBV12-3 or TRBV12-4 to TRBJ2-7, with D unresolved. V gave up 8 bases and J gave up 4 bases, with 15 bases separating them. This CDR3 has 13 residues. The CDR3 here is CASGSPGNYEQYF. The CDR3 DNA is TGTGCCAGCGGATCACCGGGCAATTACGAGCAGTACTTC.

This chain links TRBV20-1 with TRBJ2-3, with TRBD1 matching over 7 bases. Germline V lookup: CDR1 DFQATT, CDR2 SNEGSKA (reference sequence). The CDR3 runs to 19 residues. The V gene end was trimmed by 0 bases and the J gene end by 2 bases; junction bases not matched to a gene: 17. The CDR3 DNA reads as TGCAGTGCTAGAGATATCCATAGTTTAACAGGGGTGGCCACAGATACGCAGTATTTT. This encodes CSARDIHSLTGVATDTQYF.

The CDR3 sequence: CSAEGPAGMDEQFF. In DNA, the CDR3 is TGCAGTGCGGAGGGCCCAGCGGGAATGGATGAGCAGTTCTTC. The chain recombines TRBV20-1 with TRBJ2-1; 7 bases line up with TRBD2. The CDR3 covers 14 residues. Trimming cost V 6 bases and J 8 bases; bases outside gene matches: 13. Germline CDR1 reads DFQATT; CDR2 reads SNEGSKA (reference sequence).

This chain uses TRBV9 with TRBJ1-6; no clear D. The CDR3 is 12 residues long. The V and J ends lost 1 base and 9 bases respectively, with 5 bases between them. CDR1 and CDR2 (germline): SGDLS, YYNGEE. In nucleotides, the CDR3 is TGTGCCAGCAGCGTATCCGGTTCACCCCTCCACTTT. Translating gives CASSVSGSPLHF.

The CDR3 nucleotides are TGTGCCAGCGGAGAACAGTCCTACGAGCAGTACTTC. This encodes CASGEQSYEQYF. V and J are TRBV2 and TRBJ2-7; no definite D call. The V gene's germline CDR1 is SNHLY and CDR2 FYNNEI. CDR3 length equals 12 residues. Trimming left V 8 bases short and J 1 base short, with 9 bases between. The full variable domain, its missing parts supplied by reference TRBV2 and TRBJ2-7, is EPEVTQTPSHQVTQMGQEVILRCVPISNHLYFYWYRQILGQKVEFLVSFYNNEISEKSEIFDDQFSVERPDGSNFTLKIRSTKLEDSAMYFCASGEQSYEQYFGPGTRLTVT.

The V and J genes are TRBV7-3 and TRBJ2-2; D could derive from TRBD1 or TRBD2 (5 bases each). The length of the CDR3 is 17 residues. The ends were cut back, 2 bases at V and 2 bases at J, with 15 bases in the middle. Germline lookup yields CDR1 SGHTA and CDR2 FQGTGA. CDR3 sequence: CASSLHRDGPNTGELFF. Written as DNA, the CDR3 is TGTGCCAGCAGCTTACATCGGGACGGACCAAACACCGGGGAGCTGTTTTTT.

J is TRBJ1-4 and V is TRBV2; TRBD1 might be the D (6 bases). Trimming left V 3 bases short and J 5 bases short, with 13 bases between. The length of the CDR3 is 15 residues. In germline, CDR1 is SNHLY, CDR2 FYNNEI. Here the CDR3 DNA reads TGTGCCAGCAGTGACAGAGGACAGAGAAATGAAAAACTGTTTTTT. Translating gives CASSDRGQRNEKLFF.

This clonotype was observed a few times. V and J are TRBV20-1 and TRBJ1-5; TRBD1 might be the D (5 bases). The CDR3 runs to 12 residues. Trimming stripped 0 bases from V and 5 bases from J, with 5 bases between. Germline values: CDR1 DFQATT, CDR2 SNEGSKA (reference sequence). The CDR3 region is CSAREGDQPQHF. The CDR3 DNA is TGCAGTGCTAGAGAGGGGGATCAGCCCCAGCATTTT.

V and J are TRBV20-1 and TRBJ1-2; D is unclear. The CDR3 is 13 amino acids. V dropped 6 bases and J dropped 2 bases, with 13 bases sitting between them. Germline-derived CDR1 and CDR2 are DFQATT and SNEGSKA (reference sequence). The CDR3 nucleotides are TGCAGTGCCCGGACGGACGACAACTATGGCTACACCTTC. It is translated as CSARTDDNYGYTF.

Note on this clonotype: Being one base from a much bigger clone, this may be a read error. The chain is built from TRBV7-9 and TRBJ1-1; D remains unclear. In germline, CDR1 is SEHNR, CDR2 FQNEAQ (reference sequence). The CDR3 is made up of 12 amino acids. V lost 1 base and J 5 bases, leaving 5 bases between the germline ends. CDR3 nucleotides: TGTGCCAGCAGCTTAGGGAAAACTGAAGCTTTCTTT. Its protein is CASSLGKTEAFF.

This chain uses TRBV20-1 with TRBJ1-2, with D uncertain. Trimming stripped 0 bases from V and 8 bases from J, with 19 bases between. Germline assignment: CDR1 DFQATT and CDR2 SNEGSKA (reference sequence). The CDR3 runs 15 residues. The CDR3 region has the DNA TGCAGTGCTAGAGATTTTGGGGAGGCGAGGTTGGGCTACACCTTC. It specifies CSARDFGEARLGYTF.

The chain combines TRBV19 with TRBJ2-2; no clear D gene. Between the trimmed V and J ends, which lost 6 bases and 7 bases, there was a span of 12 bases. Germline CDR1 and CDR2: LNHDA and SQIVND (reference sequence). This CDR3 has 13 amino acids. Here the CDR3 DNA reads TGTGCCAGTAGACAATTAAACGGCGGGGAGCTGTTTTTT. Translation gives CASRQLNGGELFF.

This chain links TRBV9 with TRBJ2-7; D tentatively reads TRBD1 or TRBD2 (5 bases each). Germline CDR1 and CDR2: SGDLS and YYNGEE. V was shortened by 4 bases and J by 4 bases, with 15 bases between the two germline ends. The CDR3 consists of 14 residues. The CDR3 loop reads CASSPGTQKYEQYF. The CDR3 bases are TGTGCCAGCAGCCCTGGGACGCAGAAGTACGAGCAGTACTTC.

The chain recombines TRBV5-1 with TRBJ2-7; D is tentatively TRBD1 or TRBD2 (5 bases each). The V gene's germline CDR1 is SGHRS and CDR2 YFSETQ. The CDR3 has 12 amino acids. V shed 7 bases and J shed 0 bases, with 8 bases lying between them. The CDR3 nucleotides read TGCGCCAGCGCAGGGAGCTCCTACGAGCAGTACTTC. Protein: CASAGSSYEQYF.

V and J are TRBV9 and TRBJ2-1; D ambiguous. The CDR3 is 14 residues long. Germline CDR1 SGDLS, CDR2 YYNGEE. Trimming shortened V by 2 bases and J by 2 bases, and 8 bases separated the two germline ends. DNA for the CDR3: TGTGCCAGCAGCGTGGGGTCGGCCTACAATGAGCAGTTCTTC. Protein: CASSVGSAYNEQFF. The whole variable domain, filled in from reference TRBV9 and TRBJ2-1, reads DSGVTQTPKHLITATGQRVTLRCSPRSGDLSVYWYQQSLDQGLQFLIQYYNGEERAKGNILERFSAQQFPDLHSELNLSSLELGDSALYFCASSVGSAYNEQFFGPGTRLTVL.

The V and J genes are TRBV7-9 and TRBJ2-1, with 8 bases that match TRBD1. V lost 5 bases to trimming and J lost 9 bases; unmatched junction nucleotides: 12. Germline V CDR1 and CDR2: SEHNR, FQNEAQ (reference sequence). The CDR3 extends over 15 amino acids. The CDR3 is CASSSGQGIIGEQFF. The CDR3 DNA follows: TGTGCCAGCAGCAGTGGACAGGGAATTATCGGTGAGCAGTTCTTC.

The V gene is TRBV20-1, the J gene TRBJ2-3, with 15 bases matching TRBD2. With V trimmed by 3 bases and J by 6 bases, 4 bases remained unmatched. This CDR3 contains 15 residues. Germline lookup yields CDR1 DFQATT and CDR2 SNEGSKA (reference sequence). The CDR3 sequence: CSASGLAGGPDTQYF. In nucleotides, the CDR3 is TGCAGTGCTAGTGGACTAGCGGGGGGGCCGGATACGCAGTATTTT.

The V gene is TRBV4-1, the J gene TRBJ2-7; 8 nucleotides align to TRBD2. This CDR3 is built from 15 residues. Germline V gene sequence: CDR1 MGHRA, CDR2 YSYEKL. V lost 5 bases to trimming and J lost 3 bases; unmatched junction nucleotides: 9. The chain's CDR3 is CASSEVTSGHYEQYF. CDR3 nucleotides: TGCGCCAGCAGCGAAGTCACTAGCGGACACTACGAGCAGTACTTC.

This chain connects TRBV7-8 to TRBJ1-5; D gene unclear. CDR1 and CDR2 from the germline V gene are SGHVS and FQNEAQ. V gave up 0 bases and J gave up 4 bases, with 10 bases separating them. This CDR3 is 15 amino acids long. The CDR3 loop reads CASSLAFTTNQPQHF. The CDR3 nucleotides read TGTGCCAGCAGCTTAGCGTTTACAACTAATCAGCCCCAGCATTTT.

V gene TRBV15 combines with J gene TRBJ1-4; no definite D call. V gave up 0 bases and J gave up 2 bases, with 10 bases separating them. The CDR3 has 16 amino acids. Germline values: CDR1 LNHNV, CDR2 YYDKDF (reference sequence). As DNA, the CDR3 is TGTGCCACCAGCAGAGATCTAGCCACTACTAATGAAAAACTGTTTTTT. Its translation is CATSRDLATTNEKLFF.

The chain employs TRBV20-1 and TRBJ2-7; TRBD2 matches at 9 bases. J gave up 0 bases and V 4 bases, and 4 bases lay outside the gene matches. In germline, CDR1 is DFQATT, CDR2 SNEGSKA (reference sequence). The CDR3 runs 14 residues. The CDR3 DNA is TGCAGTGCTATATCAGCGGGGGGCTCCTACGAGCAGTACTTC. Amino acids: CSAISAGGSYEQYF.

The table lists this clonotype with a count of one. This chain links TRBV10-2 with TRBJ2-3; D gene unclear. The germline V and J ends were trimmed by 7 bases and 2 bases, with 7 bases remaining between them. This CDR3 has 12 residues. Germline CDR1 is WSHSY and CDR2 is SAAADI. CDR3 sequence (DNA): TGCGCCAGCAATGGGTACACAGATACGCAGTATTTT. Translated, it gives CASNGYTDTQYF.

The chain joins TRBV6-5 to TRBJ2-7; D is unclear. This CDR3 is built from 12 residues. Germline V gene lookup returns CDR1 MNHEY and CDR2 SVGAGI. V dropped 6 bases and J dropped 3 bases, with 9 bases sitting between them. The CDR3 loop reads CASRNNFYEQYF. The CDR3 bases are TGTGCCAGCAGGAACAATTTCTACGAGCAGTACTTC.

The chain's CDR3 is CASSPSGLMGDTQYF. The CDR3, as DNA: TGTGCCAGCAGCCCCTCGGGACTCATGGGAGATACGCAGTATTTT. The chain recombines TRBV7-3 with TRBJ2-3, with a tentative D call TRBD2 (6 bases). The CDR3 loop spans 15 amino acids. CDR1 SGHTA and CDR2 FQGTGA come from the germline V gene. Trimming shortened V by 5 bases and J by 5 bases, and 17 bases separated the two germline ends.

The chain combines TRBV12-3 or TRBV12-4 with TRBJ1-1, with D possibly matching TRBD1 (6 bases). This CDR3 has 14 residues. V lost 5 bases and J 4 bases, leaving 14 bases between the germline ends. CDR3 loop: CASSPKGGGTEAFF. The CDR3 DNA follows: TGTGCCAGCAGTCCGAAGGGGGGCGGCACTGAAGCTTTCTTT.

The chain recombines TRBV25-1 with TRBJ2-4; the D is unclear. This CDR3 is built from 11 residues. In germline, CDR1 is MGHDK, CDR2 SYGVNS. The germline V and J ends were trimmed by 5 bases and 11 bases, with 10 bases remaining between them. The CDR3 spells CASSSRHFQYF. For the CDR3, the DNA is TGTGCCAGCAGTAGTCGACACTTTCAGTACTTC.

This rearrangement joins TRBV13 to TRBJ2-3; perhaps TRBD1 as D (6 bases). The CDR3 extends over 15 amino acids. Germline CDR1 reads PRHDT; CDR2 reads FYEKMQ (reference sequence). With 5 bases removed from V and 0 bases from J, the gap between germline ends came to 12 bases. The chain's CDR3 is CASSTRQESTDTQYF. The CDR3, as DNA: TGTGCCAGCAGCACAAGACAGGAAAGCACAGATACGCAGTATTTT.

The chain employs TRBV28 and TRBJ2-5; tentatively, D is TRBD2 (7 bases). The CDR3 spans 14 residues. Trimming left V 2 bases short and J 1 base short, with 8 bases between. The germline gives CDR1 MDHEN, CDR2 SYDVKM. The CDR3, as DNA: TGTGCCAGCAGTTTAGGGGGGGCCCAAGAGACCCAGTACTTC. Translating gives CASSLGGAQETQYF.

In DNA, the CDR3 is TGTGCCAGCAGCCACCCCATTAACACCAAGCAGTACTTC. Translating it yields CASSHPINTKQYF. J is TRBJ2-7 and V is TRBV3-1; D gene unclear. The germline gives CDR1 LGHDT, CDR2 YNNKEL (reference sequence). V was clipped by 3 bases and J by 8 bases, with 14 bases between them. The CDR3 is 13 amino acids.

The rearrangement links TRBV2 to TRBJ1-6; maybe TRBD1 (5 bases). From germline, CDR1 is SNHLY and CDR2 FYNNEI. This CDR3 region has 13 residues. V was clipped by 9 bases and J by 7 bases, with 13 bases between them. Written as DNA, the CDR3 is TGTGCCAGTGGCGTTGGGGGGAATTCACCCCTCCACTTT. Translated, it gives CASGVGGNSPLHF.